The next 8 T cell receptor beta chains were all read from a single sample in a study of PD-L1 blockade in urothelial cancer. Sequenced by immunoSEQ multiplex PCR; TCRdb stores in-frame clones only, minus some. This table holds 58,000 or so clones, approximately 86% found once. The sample consisted of PBMCs, taken around atezolizumab (anti-PD-L1) treatment. Receptors were obtained from a man aged 45-65 years with urothelial cancer.

J is TRBJ1-2 and V is TRBV5-1; 10 bases fit TRBD1. Germline V gives CDR1 SGHRS, CDR2 YFSETQ. V was pared by 5 bases and J by 5 bases, with 6 bases of the junction left unmatched. The CDR3 has 14 amino acids. The CDR3 DNA sequence: TGCGCCAGCAGGCCCGGACAGGGGGTGTATGGCTACACCTTC. It yields the protein CASRPGQGVYGYTF.

V usage is TRBV30 and J usage is TRBJ1-2; 7 bases fit TRBD1. Germline CDR1 is GTSNPN and CDR2 is SVGIG (reference sequence). V dropped 1 base and J dropped 0; count of bases not matched to a gene: 5. This CDR3 comprises 15 residues. CDR3 DNA sequence: TGTGCCTGGAGTGCCGGGACAGAAGCTAACTATGGCTACACCTTC. It yields the protein CAWSAGTEANYGYTF.

The V and J genes are TRBV6-5 and TRBJ2-7; the D is unclear. Germline loops: CDR1 MNHEY, CDR2 SVGAGI. The CDR3 consists of 15 residues. Between the trimmed V and J ends, which lost 6 bases and 0 bases, there was a span of 15 bases. For the CDR3, the DNA is TGTGCCAGCAGGCGGTCCCCCTACGGCTCCTACGAGCAGTACTTC. Its translation: CASRRSPYGSYEQYF.

V gene TRBV7-2 combines with J gene TRBJ2-1, with TRBD2 matching over 14 bases. This CDR3 has 19 residues. The V gene end was trimmed by 5 bases and the J gene end by 4 bases; junction bases not matched to a gene: 13. The germline V gene encodes CDR1 SGHTA and CDR2 FQGNSA. The CDR3 DNA sequence: TGTGCCAGCAGCCCCATTGGACTAGCGGGAGGAATATTATACAATGAGCAGTTCTTC. This gives the protein CASSPIGLAGGILYNEQFF.

The genes are TRBV5-4 and TRBJ2-5; a possible D gene is TRBD1 (5 bases). This CDR3 comprises 11 residues. The V gene's germline CDR1 is SGHNT and CDR2 YYREEE (reference sequence). Trimming pared 4 bases from V and 7 bases from J, leaving 8 bases between. This chain's CDR3 is CASSIDRTQYF. The CDR3 nucleotides read TGTGCCAGCAGCATCGACAGGACCCAGTACTTC.

V is TRBV6-6 and J is TRBJ1-1; the match to TRBD1 covers 9 bases. V shed 3 bases and J 5 bases; nucleotides not matched to a gene: 4. The CDR3 spans 14 residues. The germline V gene encodes CDR1 MNHNY and CDR2 SVGAGI (reference sequence). CDR3 amino acids: CASSYPGTGTEAFF. DNA for the CDR3: TGTGCCAGCAGTTATCCCGGGACAGGGACTGAAGCTTTCTTT.

The V gene is TRBV4-2, the J gene TRBJ1-1; unclear D gene. The CDR3 has 12 amino acids. Between the trimmed V and J ends, which lost 0 bases and 8 bases, there was a span of 7 bases. Looked up from germline, CDR1 is LGHNA and CDR2 is YNFKEQ. The CDR3, as DNA: TGTGCCAGCAGCCAAGATTACCAGGAAGCTTTCTTT. Encoded protein: CASSQDYQEAFF.

V is TRBV5-1 and J is TRBJ1-2; weak D call: TRBD1 (5 bases). V lost 5 bases and J 2 bases, leaving 10 bases between the germline ends. Germline loops: CDR1 SGHRS, CDR2 YFSETQ. The CDR3 sequence is 13 residues long. The CDR3 loop is CASRKDSNYGYTF. DNA for the CDR3: TGCGCCAGCAGAAAAGACAGCAACTATGGCTACACCTTC.